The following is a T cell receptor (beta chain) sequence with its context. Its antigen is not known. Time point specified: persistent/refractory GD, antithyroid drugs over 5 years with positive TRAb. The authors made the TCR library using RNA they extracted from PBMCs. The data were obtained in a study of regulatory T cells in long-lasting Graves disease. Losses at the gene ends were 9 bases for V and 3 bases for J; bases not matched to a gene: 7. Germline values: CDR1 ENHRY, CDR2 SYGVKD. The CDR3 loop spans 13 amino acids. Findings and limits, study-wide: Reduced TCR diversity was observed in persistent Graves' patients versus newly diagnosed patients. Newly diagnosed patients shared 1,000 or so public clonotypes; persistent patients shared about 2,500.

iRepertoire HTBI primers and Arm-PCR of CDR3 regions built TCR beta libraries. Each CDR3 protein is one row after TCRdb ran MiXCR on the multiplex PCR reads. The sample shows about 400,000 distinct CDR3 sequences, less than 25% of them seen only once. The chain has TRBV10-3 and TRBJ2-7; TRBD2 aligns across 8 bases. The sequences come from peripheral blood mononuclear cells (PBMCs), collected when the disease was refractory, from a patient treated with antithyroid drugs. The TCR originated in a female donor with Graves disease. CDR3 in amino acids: CAMSTSAGYEQYF. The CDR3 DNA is TGTGCCATGTCGACTAGCGCCGGCTACGAGCAGTACTTC.